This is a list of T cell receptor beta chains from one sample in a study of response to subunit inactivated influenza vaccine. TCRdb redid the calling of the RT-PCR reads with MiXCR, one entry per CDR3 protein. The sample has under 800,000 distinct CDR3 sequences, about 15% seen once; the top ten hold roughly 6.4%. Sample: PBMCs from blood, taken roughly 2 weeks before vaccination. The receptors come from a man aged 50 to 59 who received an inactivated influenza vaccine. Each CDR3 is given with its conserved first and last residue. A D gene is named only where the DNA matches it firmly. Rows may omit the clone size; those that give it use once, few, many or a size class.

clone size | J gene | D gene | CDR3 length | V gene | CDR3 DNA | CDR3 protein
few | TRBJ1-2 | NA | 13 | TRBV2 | TGTGCCAGCAGTGACAGGGACGCCTATGGCTACACCTTC | CASSDRDAYGYTF
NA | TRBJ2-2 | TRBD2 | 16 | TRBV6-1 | TGTGCCAGCAGTGACGGGGGGGCCCTTAACACCGGGGAGCTGTTTTTT | CASSDGGALNTGELFF
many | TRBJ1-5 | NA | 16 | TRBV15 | TGTGCCACCAGCAGGCGGGTAGGTGGGAGCAATCAGCCCCAGCATTTT | CATSRRVGGSNQPQHF
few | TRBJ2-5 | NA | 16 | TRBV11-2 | TGTGCCAGCAGCTTAGGTTCTCTGAGGAGTCGAGAGACCCAGTACTTC | CASSLGSLRSRETQYF
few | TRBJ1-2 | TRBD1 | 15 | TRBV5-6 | TGTGCCAGCAGTCGTCGGGACAGGCCCTCGGGTGGCTACACCTTC | CASSRRDRPSGGYTF
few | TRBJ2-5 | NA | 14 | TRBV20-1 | TGCAGTGCATCCCTTACAGGACTCCTTGAGACCCAGTACTTC | CSASLTGLLETQYF
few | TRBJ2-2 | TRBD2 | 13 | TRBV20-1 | TGCAGTGCTAAGGCGGGAGGGACCGGGGAGCTGTTTTTT | CSAKAGGTGELFF
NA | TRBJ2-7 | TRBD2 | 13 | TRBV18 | TGTGCCAGCTCACCACCGGGGGGGGGCGAGCAGTACTTC | CASSPPGGGEQYF
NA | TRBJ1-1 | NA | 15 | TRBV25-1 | TGTGCCAGCAGTGAATCGCGGGGACTCGACACTGAAGCTTTCTTT | CASSESRGLDTEAFF
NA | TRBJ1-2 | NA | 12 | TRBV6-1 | TGTGCCAGCAGTGCGGCTGACTATGGCTACACCTTC | CASSAADYGYTF
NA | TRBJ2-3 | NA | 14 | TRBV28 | TGTGCCAGCAGACTAGGACAGTTCCCAGATACGCAGTATTTT | CASRLGQFPDTQYF
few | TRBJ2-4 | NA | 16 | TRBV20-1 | TGCAGTGCCTTATCCTCTTCCAGGGGAAGGAGGAACATTCAGTACTTC | CSALSSSRGRRNIQYF
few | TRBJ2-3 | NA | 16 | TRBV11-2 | TGTGCCAGCAGCTTAGATCCAGCGAGACGTACAGATACGCAGTATTTT | CASSLDPARRTDTQYF
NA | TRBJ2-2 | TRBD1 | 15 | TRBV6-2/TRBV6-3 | TGTGCCAGCTTCTCCGGACAGGTGAACACCGGGGAGCTGTTTTTT | CASFSGQVNTGELFF
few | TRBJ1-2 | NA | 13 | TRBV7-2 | TGTGCCAGCAGCTCTAACCTCGGAGGTGGCTACACCTTC | CASSSNLGGGYTF
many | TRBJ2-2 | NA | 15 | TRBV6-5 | TGTGCCAGCAGTTACTCGCGGTGGAAGGCCGGGGAGCTGTTTTTT | CASSYSRWKAGELFF
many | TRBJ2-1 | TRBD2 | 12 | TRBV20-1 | TGCAGTTGGGCTAGCGGGAGATATGAGCAGTTCTTC | CSWASGRYEQFF
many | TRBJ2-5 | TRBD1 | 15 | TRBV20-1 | TGCAGTGCCCCAAACACAGGGGGAGGTGAAGAGACCCAGTACTTC | CSAPNTGGGEETQYF
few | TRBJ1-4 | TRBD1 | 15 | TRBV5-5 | TGTGCCAGCAGTTATCCGGGACAGGGGGAAGAAAAACTGTTTTTT | CASSYPGQGEEKLFF
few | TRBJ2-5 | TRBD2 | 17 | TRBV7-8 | TGTGCCAGCAGCTTAGCCCGGACTAGCGGGAAAAGGGAGACCCAGTACTTC | CASSLARTSGKRETQYF
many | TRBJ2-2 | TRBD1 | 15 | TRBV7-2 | TGTGCCAGCAGCTCAGGGACAGGGAGGACCGGGGAGCTGTTTTTT | CASSSGTGRTGELFF
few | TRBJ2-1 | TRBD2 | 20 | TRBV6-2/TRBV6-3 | TGTGCCAGCAGTTACTCGGGGACTAGCGTTCAGGCCCACTCCTACAATGAGCAGTTCTTC | CASSYSGTSVQAHSYNEQFF
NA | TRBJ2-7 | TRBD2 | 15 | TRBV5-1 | TGCGCCAGCAGCCCCACTAGCGGGAGTTTCTACGAGCAGTACTTC | CASSPTSGSFYEQYF
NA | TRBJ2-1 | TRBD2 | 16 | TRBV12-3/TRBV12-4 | TGTGCCAGCAGTTGGGCTAGCGGGAGCGGGGTCGATGAGCAGTTCTTC | CASSWASGSGVDEQFF